These 17 T cell receptor beta chains share one sample of origin, sequenced in a study of CD8+ T cells in alopecia areata (dated by TCRdb to the late 2010s). The sample's time point, from its label and the paper: around 22 weeks on oral tofacitinib. The meaning of the sample's treatment or condition label: oral pan-JAK inhibitor, 5-10 mg twice daily. Library creation used the immunoSEQ multiplex PCR assay. To provide template for TCR sequencing, every sample had RNA extracted and reverse transcribed into cDNA. TCRdb stores this immuneACCESS table with in-frame sequences only. Part of the clones is absent; in the studies checked, under half of the shortfall reflects unresolved V genes, and no reason is known for the rest. The sample table records some 80,000 clones; approximately 66% of these occur just once. The biggest ten clones account for about a quarter of the sample. Sequences were derived from CD8+ T cells sorted from blood, sampled at week 24, from a patient treated with tofacitinib. The receptors were gathered from a human donor with alopecia areata.

The CDR3 coding sequence is TGCAGCGCCGGACATAGCGGGAATGCCTACGAGCAGTACTTC. Its translation is CSAGHSGNAYEQYF. The chain has TRBV29-1 and TRBJ2-7; the match to TRBD2 covers 8 bases. J gave up 2 bases and V 7 bases, and 10 bases lay outside the gene matches. Germline assignment: CDR1 SQVTM and CDR2 ANQGSEA. The CDR3 is 14 amino acids.

This clone showed up just a few times. The gene calls are TRBV28 and TRBJ2-3, with 7 nucleotides matching TRBD1. Germline V lookup: CDR1 MDHEN, CDR2 SYDVKM. J gave up 1 base and V 2 bases, and 6 bases lay outside the gene matches. This CDR3 region has 16 residues. The CDR3 region is CASSLSPTGGTDTQYF. The CDR3 DNA reads as TGTGCCAGCAGTTTAAGCCCCACAGGGGGCACAGATACGCAGTATTTT.

The V gene is TRBV5-6, the J gene TRBJ2-7; D is perhaps TRBD1 (6 bases). V lost 5 bases and J lost 2, with 20 bases in between. This CDR3 contains 16 residues. CDR1 and CDR2 from the germline V gene are SGHDT and YYEEEE. The CDR3 DNA reads TGTGCCAGCAGTGGGTGGTTAGACGACAGGCCCTACGAGCAGTACTTC. It specifies CASSGWLDDRPYEQYF.

The chain couples TRBV27 to TRBJ2-2, with D uncertain. From germline, CDR1 is MNHEY and CDR2 SMNVEV (reference sequence). CDR3 length equals 14 residues. Trimming removed 7 bases at V and 4 bases at J, with 13 bases between. CDR3 coding DNA: TGTGCCAGCAAGTCGTCTGCCCTCACCGGGGAGCTGTTTTTT. Protein product: CASKSSALTGELFF.

This sequence joins TRBV29-1 and TRBJ1-1, with D possibly matching TRBD1 (5 bases). The V gene's germline CDR1 is SQVTM and CDR2 ANQGSEA. The length of the CDR3 is 13 residues. The V and J ends lost 2 bases and 4 bases respectively, with 11 bases between them. CDR3 nucleotides: TGCAGCGTTGAAACAGGTGAGAGCACTGAAGCTTTCTTT. Its translation: CSVETGESTEAFF.

The table lists this clone with a few counts. The chain has TRBV7-2 and TRBJ2-5, with 13 bases matching TRBD2. Per germline, CDR1 SGHTA and CDR2 FQGNSA. The CDR3 has 15 amino acids. J gave up 7 bases and V 7 bases, and 9 bases lay outside the gene matches. The CDR3 sequence is CASTQTSGGFGTQYF. The CDR3 nucleotides read TGTGCCAGCACCCAGACTAGCGGGGGGTTCGGGACCCAGTACTTC.

This clone was observed a few times. V and J are TRBV6-5 and TRBJ1-5; D gene ambiguous. Germline CDR1 MNHEY, CDR2 SVGAGI. Trimming took 5 bases from V and 7 from J, leaving 9 bases between them. The CDR3 is 12 residues long. The DNA of the CDR3 is TGTGCCAGCAGTGACCCGGACCAGCCCCAGCATTTT. Protein: CASSDPDQPQHF.

The chain recombines TRBV27 with TRBJ2-1; D is perhaps TRBD1 (6 bases). Trimming removed 5 bases at V and 3 bases at J, with 11 bases between. Germline V gene data show CDR1 as MNHEY and CDR2 as SMNVEV (reference sequence). CDR3 length equals 14 residues. CDR3: CASSPTGIYNEQFF. CDR3 bases: TGTGCCAGCAGTCCCACAGGGATCTACAATGAGCAGTTCTTC.

The V call is TRBV7-3, the J call TRBJ2-1, with 7 positions matching TRBD2. The junction had 4 bases not matched to a gene; V was cut back by 2 bases and J by 3 bases. The CDR3 consists of 15 residues. CDR1 SGHTA and CDR2 FQGTGA come from the germline V gene. Here the CDR3 reads CASSLASGLYNEQFF. Here the CDR3 DNA reads TGTGCCAGCAGCTTAGCTAGCGGACTCTACAATGAGCAGTTCTTC.

This clone has more than one count but fewer than ten. V and J are TRBV25-1 and TRBJ2-3, with TRBD2 as a possible D gene (5 bases). The CDR3 runs 13 residues. Trimming took off 9 bases at V and 3 bases at J, with 13 bases between the two ends. Germline CDR1 MGHDK, CDR2 SYGVNS. CDR3 sequence reads: CASTIGGTDTQYF. CDR3 sequence (DNA): TGTGCCAGTACGATAGGCGGGACAGATACGCAGTATTTT.

The rearrangement uses TRBV6-5 and TRBJ2-1; TRBD2 matches 7 bases. The V gene's germline CDR1 is MNHEY and CDR2 SVGAGI. The junction had 7 bases not matched to a gene; V was cut back by 8 bases and J by 3 bases. The CDR3 runs 14 residues. Here the CDR3 DNA reads TGTGCCAGCGGCCCGAGCGGGAACTACAATGAGCAGTTCTTC. This encodes CASGPSGNYNEQFF.

The chain links TRBV5-1 to TRBJ2-3; 12 bases agree with TRBD2. The CDR3 is 16 residues long. Germline V gives CDR1 SGHRS, CDR2 YFSETQ. V was clipped by 5 bases and J by 2 bases; unmatched bases: 6. This CDR3 is CASRILAGGYTDTQYF. The CDR3 DNA is TGCGCCAGCAGGATACTAGCGGGGGGATACACAGATACGCAGTATTTT.

The chain combines TRBV11-2 with TRBJ1-2; 8 bases align to TRBD1. With 4 bases clipped from V and 5 bases from J, the junction kept 15 bases outside the gene matches. The CDR3 runs 17 residues. Germline loops: CDR1 SGHAT, CDR2 FQNNGV. The CDR3 reads CASSSYSDLGTGYGYTF. In DNA form, the CDR3 reads TGTGCCAGCAGCTCATATTCCGACCTCGGGACAGGTTATGGCTACACCTTC.

CDR3 coding DNA: TGCGCCAGCAGCTTCAGGGGGGAAGGCAATCAGCCCCAGCATTTT. Translating it yields CASSFRGEGNQPQHF. V is TRBV5-1 and J is TRBJ1-5; 7 bases match TRBD1. Germline trimming cut 2 bases from V and 2 bases from J; bases unmatched to any gene: 4. The germline CDR1 and CDR2 sequences are SGHRS and YFSETQ. The CDR3 has 15 residues.

This clone was detected only a few times. V and J are TRBV11-3 and TRBJ2-5, with D possibly matching TRBD2 (7 bases). CDR1 SGHNT and CDR2 YENEEA come from the germline V gene. The ends were cut back, 5 bases at V and 4 bases at J, with 29 bases in the middle. This CDR3 is built from 19 residues. The DNA of the CDR3 is TGTGCCAGCAGCCGAGCCCCGTGGGGGGCCTCGAGGGAGGGAGAGACCCAGTACTTC. Translation gives CASSRAPWGASREGETQYF.

The V call is TRBV4-3, the J call TRBJ2-1, with 15 bases lining up with TRBD2. This CDR3 contains 15 residues. Germline lookup yields CDR1 LGHNA and CDR2 YSLEER. The V segment lost 3 bases and the J segment 6 bases; nucleotides outside the gene matches: 0. CDR3 coding DNA: TGCGCCAGCAGCCAGGGACTAGCGGGAGGCAATGAGCAGTTCTTC. Translated: CASSQGLAGGNEQFF.

This clone was counted between two and nine times. The rearrangement uses TRBV7-7 and TRBJ2-7; a possible D gene is TRBD2 (5 bases). V shed 6 bases and J shed 2 bases, with 11 bases lying between them. The CDR3 spans 13 residues. Germline-derived CDR1 and CDR2 are SSHAT and FNYEAQ (reference sequence). CDR3 protein: CASSEGSAYEQYF. DNA of the CDR3: TGTGCCAGCAGTGAGGGAAGCGCCTACGAGCAGTACTTC.